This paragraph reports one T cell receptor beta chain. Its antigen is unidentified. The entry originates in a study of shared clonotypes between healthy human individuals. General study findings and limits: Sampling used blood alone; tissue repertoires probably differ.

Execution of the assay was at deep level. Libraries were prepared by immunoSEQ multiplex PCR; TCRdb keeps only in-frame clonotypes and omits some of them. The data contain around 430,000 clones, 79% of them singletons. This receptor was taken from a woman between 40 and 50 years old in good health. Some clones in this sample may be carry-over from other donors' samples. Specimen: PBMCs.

The CDR3 coding sequence is TGTGCCACCAGCAGCGACTTCCTATCAGGGCCCCAGCATTTT. It translates to CATSSDFLSGPQHF. V is TRBV15 and J is TRBJ1-5; D is unclear. Trimming stripped 3 bases from V and 9 bases from J, with 15 bases between. CDR3 length: 14 residues. Germline CDR1 reads LNHNV; CDR2 reads YYDKDF (reference sequence).